This TCR beta chain was profiled in a study of response to subunit inactivated influenza vaccine (dated by TCRdb to about 2018). Broadly, across the study: Deep quantitative T cell receptor repertoire profiling was used in the study to track responses to a trivalent subunit inactivated influenza vaccine.

The library was made by RT-PCR. The sequencing machine was an Illumina HiSeq 2500. Starting from the raw public reads, TCRdb applied fastp trimming at Q25, assembled clones with MiXCR and retained in-frame beta chains. Rows merge per CDR3 protein into single entries with the most common DNA and genes. A total of some 600,000 distinct CDR3 sequences appear in this sample, 14% of them only once. The ten largest clones add up to approximately 7.6% of the sample. This clonotype was found a few times. The clone's antigen remains unknown. One end of the junction varies from germline; a read error may be responsible. The investigation overall reported the following: The authors proposed that each seasonal influenza vaccination may bring in only a limited number of new T cells.

The sequenced sample was PBMCs from blood, obtained 14 days before vaccination. The TCR comes from a man aged 50-60 years who received an inactivated influenza vaccine. Donor details come from another sample of the same person, matched by shared clones.

The CDR3 has the sequence CASSAGGNAGELFF. At the DNA level, the sequence is TGCGCCAGCAGCGCCGGGGGGAACGCCGGGGAGCTGTTTTTT. The chain is made from TRBV5-1 and TRBJ2-2; TRBD2 fits 7 bases in the junction. The germline V gene sets CDR1 to SGHRS and CDR2 to YFSETQ. The CDR3, from cysteine to phenylalanine, totals 14 residues. Just the 42-base CDR3 DNA is kept, in frame starting at base 1.